This T cell receptor beta chain is drawn from a study of identifying expanded T cells in peripheral blood. Study results and caveats: Clone count variance between roughly 2-week samples rose with total template count. Technical replicates showed around 1.2 changed clones; around 2 weeks roughly 15; four weeks 19.

TCRdb keeps only in-frame clones here, not all; method: immunoSEQ multiplex PCR. The sample gives under 150,000 clones, around nine tenths of which show up once; 7.5% to 9% is in the top ten. With respect to this clone: The antigen remains undetermined.

During the collection period, no donor immune events like infections were recorded. The sequencing sample was made of blood. The clonotype was recovered from a person aged 18-70 years in good health.

Here the CDR3 reads CASSQSGFRTDTQYF. CDR3 coding DNA: TGTGCCAGCAGCCAGTCGGGATTTCGCACAGATACGCAGTATTTT. The chain joins TRBV14 to TRBJ2-3, with D perhaps matching TRBD2 (5 bases). V was pared by 3 bases and J by 1 base, with 11 bases between. CDR3 size: 15 residues. CDR1 SGHDN and CDR2 FVKESK come from the germline V gene.